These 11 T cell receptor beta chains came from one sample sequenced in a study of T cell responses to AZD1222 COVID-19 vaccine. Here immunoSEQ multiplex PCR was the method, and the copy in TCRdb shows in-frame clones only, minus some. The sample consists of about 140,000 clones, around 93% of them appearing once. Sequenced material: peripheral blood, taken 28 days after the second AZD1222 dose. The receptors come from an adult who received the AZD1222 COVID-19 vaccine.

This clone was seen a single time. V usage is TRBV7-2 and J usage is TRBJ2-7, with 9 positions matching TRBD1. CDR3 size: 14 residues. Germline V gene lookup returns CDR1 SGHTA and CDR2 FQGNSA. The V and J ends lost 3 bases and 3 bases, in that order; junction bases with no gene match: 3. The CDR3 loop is CASSFSTGGYEQYF. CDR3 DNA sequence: TGTGCCAGCAGCTTCTCGACAGGGGGCTACGAGCAGTACTTC. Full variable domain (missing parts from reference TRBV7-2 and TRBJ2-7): GAGVSQSPSNKVTEKGKDVELRCDPISGHTALYWYRQSLGQGLEFLIYFQGNSAPDKSGLPSDRFSAERTGGSVSTLTIQRTQQEDSAVYLCASSFSTGGYEQYFGPGTRLTVT.

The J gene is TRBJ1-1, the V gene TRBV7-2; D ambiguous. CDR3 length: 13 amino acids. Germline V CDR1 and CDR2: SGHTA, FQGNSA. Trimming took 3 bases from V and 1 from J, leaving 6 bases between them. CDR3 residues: CASSFSGNTEAFF. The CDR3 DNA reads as TGTGCCAGCAGCTTTTCAGGGAACACTGAAGCTTTCTTT.

The DNA of the CDR3 is TGTGCCAGCAGATTACAGGGTTCTAATCAGCCCCAGCATTTT. It specifies CASRLQGSNQPQHF. The chain carries TRBV27 and TRBJ1-5; weak D call: TRBD1 (6 bases). From germline, CDR1 is MNHEY and CDR2 SMNVEV (reference sequence). The CDR3 totals 14 residues. Trimming took off 6 bases at V and 4 bases at J, with 13 bases between the two ends.

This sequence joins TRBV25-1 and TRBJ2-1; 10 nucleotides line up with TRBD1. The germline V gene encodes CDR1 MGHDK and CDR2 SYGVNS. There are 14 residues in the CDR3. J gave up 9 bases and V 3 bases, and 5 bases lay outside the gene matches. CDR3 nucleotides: TGTGCCAGCAGTGAGGGACAGGGGATGGCTGAGCAGTTCTTC. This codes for CASSEGQGMAEQFF.

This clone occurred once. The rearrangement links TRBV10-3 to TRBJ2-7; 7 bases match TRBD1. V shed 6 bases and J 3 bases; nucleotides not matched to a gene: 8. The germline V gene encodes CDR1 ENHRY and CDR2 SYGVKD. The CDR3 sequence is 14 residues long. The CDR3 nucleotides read TGTGCCATCAGCCAGACAGGGACCGGCTACGAGCAGTACTTC. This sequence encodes CAISQTGTGYEQYF.

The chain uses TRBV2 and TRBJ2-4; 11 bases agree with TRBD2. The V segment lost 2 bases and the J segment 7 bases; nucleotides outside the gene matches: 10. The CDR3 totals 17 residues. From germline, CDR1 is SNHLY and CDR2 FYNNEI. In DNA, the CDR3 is TGTGCCAGCAGTGAAAAAGTAGCGGGGGGGCGTGGGAACATTCAGTACTTC. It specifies CASSEKVAGGRGNIQYF.

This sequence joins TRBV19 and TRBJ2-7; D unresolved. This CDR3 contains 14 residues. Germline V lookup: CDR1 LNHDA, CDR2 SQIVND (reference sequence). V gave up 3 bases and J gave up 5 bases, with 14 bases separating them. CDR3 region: CASSIVPLNNEQYF. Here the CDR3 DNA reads TGTGCCAGTAGTATTGTTCCACTCAACAACGAGCAGTACTTC.

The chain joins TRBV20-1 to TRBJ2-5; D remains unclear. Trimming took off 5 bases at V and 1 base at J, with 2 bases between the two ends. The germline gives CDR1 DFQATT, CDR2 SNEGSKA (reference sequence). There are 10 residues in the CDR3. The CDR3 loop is CSAPQETQYF. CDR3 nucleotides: TGCAGTGCTCCCCAAGAGACCCAGTACTTC.

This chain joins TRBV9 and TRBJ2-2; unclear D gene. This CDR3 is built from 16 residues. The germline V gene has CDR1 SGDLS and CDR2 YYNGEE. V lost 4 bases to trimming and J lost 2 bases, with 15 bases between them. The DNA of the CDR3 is TGTGCCAGCAGCCTCTCCCCGTGGAGAAACACCGGGGAGCTGTTTTTT. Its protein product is CASSLSPWRNTGELFF.

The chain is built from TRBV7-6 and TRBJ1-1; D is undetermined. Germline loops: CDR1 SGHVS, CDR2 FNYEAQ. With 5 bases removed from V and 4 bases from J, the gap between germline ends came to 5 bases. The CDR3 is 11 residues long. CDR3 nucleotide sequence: TGTGCCAGCAGCCCCGCCACTGAAGCTTTCTTT. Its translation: CASSPATEAFF. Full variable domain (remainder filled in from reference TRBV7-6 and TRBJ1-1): GAGVSQSPRYKVTKRGQDVALRCDPISGHVSLYWYRQALGQGPEFLTYFNYEAQQDKSGLPNDRFSAERPEGSISTLTIQRTEQRDSAMYRCASSPATEAFFGQGTRLTVV.

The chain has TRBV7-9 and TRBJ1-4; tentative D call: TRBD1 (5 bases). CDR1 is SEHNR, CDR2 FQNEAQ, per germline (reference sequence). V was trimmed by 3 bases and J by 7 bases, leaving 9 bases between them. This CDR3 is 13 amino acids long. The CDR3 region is CASSLGRGEKLFF. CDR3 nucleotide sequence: TGTGCCAGCAGCTTGGGAAGGGGTGAAAAACTGTTTTTT.